The present T cell receptor (beta chain) was sequenced within a study of blood T cells in healthy people across ages (dated by TCRdb to about 2015). Concerning the study at large: In model experiments, template switching captured about one uniquely barcoded TCR beta cDNA molecule for every two T cells. The study measured age-related changes in TCR beta repertoire diversity using deep sequencing normalized with unique cDNA molecular identifiers. The donors were divided into four age groups: young (average around 16 years), middle-aged (roughly 40), aged (approximately 64) and long-lived (about 84). To avoid experimental bias, donors of different ages were spread randomly across the sequencing lanes. For two donors (one aged 18 to 30 and one aged 80 or older), the study analyzed two additional independent replicas of 1 million unique cDNA reads from the same blood draw.

Spanning cysteine to phenylalanine, the CDR3 consists of 14 amino acids. Of all the DNA, just the CDR3 is kept, 42 bases in frame from base 1. Libraries were constructed by 5' RACE. Instrument on record: Illumina HiSeq 2500. A second roughly 6 to 11 cycle PCR used a sample-barcoded 5' primer and a J-beta primer mix. Each TCR beta cDNA molecule received a unique molecular identifier from a template-switch 5' adaptor carrying 12 random nucleotides. At least 3 million CDR3-containing paired-end reads were obtained from each sample. First-strand cDNA synthesis was performed from all RNA using the Mint cDNA synthesis kit, with priming by a TRBC-specific oligonucleotide. Following uracil-DNA glycosylase treatment, all cDNA underwent a first 18-cycle PCR with the universal primers M1SS and BC2_uni_R. Processing in the source paper ran as follows. Each sample was normalized by randomly selecting 1 million high-quality reads, each carrying a distinct molecular identifier. Reads with shared molecular identifiers were discarded instead of being binned into consensus sequences. MiTCR, set to a Q25 quality threshold and the strictest error-elimination algorithm, was used for CDR3 identification, clonotype clustering and error correction. Lower-bound total TCR beta diversity was estimated with a nonparametric unseen species model using Euler transformation. The public sequencing data were trimmed at Q25 with fastp and processed into clonotypes with MiXCR by TCRdb, which kept only in-frame beta chains. CDR3 protein sequences are deduplicated, and each keeps its most common genes and DNA. These V and J calls originate from TCRdb's pipeline instead of the authors' own analysis. The sample table shows about 940,000 distinct CDR3 sequences, and 48% are seen once. The top ten clonotypes cover 13% of the sample.

Concerning this clonotype: Its antigen is unknown. No much larger clone exists at a distance of one base, and base qualities are not known.

Overall results and qualifications from the work: Compared with the aged group, the long-lived group had more naive CD4+ T cells, fewer expanded clones and increased TCR diversity, a pattern suggesting age selection. Since profiling was done on bulk unsorted PBMCs, naive and antigen-experienced compartments could not be conclusively compared. Estimates of total diversity from one million sequenced T cells were regarded as lower bounds and underestimates. There was a strong correlation between observed TCR beta diversity and the percentage of naive T cells measured by flow cytometry. Because donor CMV infection status was unknown, age-related changes in expanded clonotypes were potentially confounded. As age increased, observed TCR beta diversity per million T cells dropped in a roughly linear way, and a significant reduction was already evident by age about 40.

The roughly 42 donors, aged roughly 6 to 95 years, were systemically healthy Caucasian individuals from Russia. Approximately 9 milliliters of peripheral blood were collected from each donor into EDTA-treated Vacutainer tubes. PBMCs were isolated by Ficoll-Paque density-gradient centrifugation, with at least 6 million obtained per sample. Total RNA was extracted from PBMCs with Trizol reagent, with at least 6 micrograms obtained per sample. The percentages of naive CD45RAhigh/CD27high T cells were determined by flow cytometry on a PBMC aliquot from every donor. What was sequenced was blood. The chain is made from TRBV12-3 or TRBV12-4 and TRBJ2-5, and 7 bases in between align with TRBD2. The J call is doubtful: the DNA matches TRBJ2-7 better. The clonotype was recovered from a man aged 25-45 years in good health. The bases read TGTGCCAGCAGTTTAATGGGAGGGCCCAACGAGCAGTACTTC. Its amino acids are CASSLMGGPNEQYF.